This TCR beta chain was identified during a study of OX40 agonist ivuxolimab in advanced cancers. General study results and limits: Normalized T-cell clonal expansion was also low in some nonresponders.

Assay: immunoSEQ multiplex PCR; the TCRdb copy retains only in-frame clones and omits some. The profile shows over 60,000 clones, less than 90% of them singletons. Germline V gene sequence: CDR1 PRHDT, CDR2 FYEKMQ (reference sequence). The CDR3 consists of 14 residues. V was pared by 5 bases and J by 6 bases, with 6 bases of the junction left unmatched. As to this clone: Its antigen remains unidentified.

This sequence was found in an adult with an advanced solid tumor such as melanoma, head and neck, liver or kidney cancer. Source: CD4+ or CD8+ T cells sorted from blood, taken in a trial of the OX40 agonist ivuxolimab. The chain has TRBV13 and TRBJ1-2; 10 positions agree with TRBD1. CDR3 bases: TGTGCCAGCAGCACCCGACAGGGGGCGGATGGCTACACCTTC. This encodes CASSTRQGADGYTF.